A single sample is the source of the 8 T cell receptor beta chains below, sequenced in a study of T cells in Graves' hyperthyroidism and ophthalmopathy. RNA transcripts yielded amplified TCR beta CDR3 regions. The TCR CDR3 was amplified in a first-round RT-PCR using the HTBI primer set. TCRdb reprocessed the multiplex PCR reads via MiXCR and lists one record per CDR3 protein. The sample has roughly 200,000 distinct CDR3 sequences, approximately 20% seen once. Sample: blood. The receptor source for this set is a man between 35 and 55 years old with Graves' hyperthyroidism.

In this sample, this clonotype turned up many times. This CDR3 reads CSVRKAGGTYNEQFF. For the CDR3, the DNA is TGCAGCGTCCGAAAGGCGGGGGGGACCTACAATGAGCAGTTCTTC. The V and J genes are TRBV29-1 and TRBJ2-1, with 9 bases aligning to TRBD2. The V segment lost 6 bases and the J segment 2 bases; nucleotides outside the gene matches: 8. The germline V gene encodes CDR1 SQVTM and CDR2 ANQGSEA. The CDR3 has 15 residues.

This clonotype appeared many times. V usage is TRBV28 and J usage is TRBJ1-5, with TRBD1 identical over 9 bases. V lost 5 bases to trimming and J lost 6 bases; unmatched junction nucleotides: 5. Per the germline V gene, CDR1 is MDHEN and CDR2 is SYDVKM. This CDR3 is 14 amino acids long. The chain's CDR3 is CASSLTGGSQPQHF. CDR3 sequence (DNA): TGTGCCAGCAGTCTGACAGGGGGAAGTCAGCCCCAGCATTTT.

This clonotype showed up just a few times. V gene TRBV30 combines with J gene TRBJ1-5; D perhaps matches TRBD1 (6 bases). CDR1 GTSNPN and CDR2 SVGIG come from the germline V gene (reference sequence). The CDR3 spans 12 residues. V was trimmed by 5 bases and J by 3 bases, leaving 8 bases between them. The CDR3: CAWGGFNQPQHF. The CDR3 DNA reads TGTGCCTGGGGGGGCTTCAATCAGCCCCAGCATTTT.

This clonotype was found many times. This chain uses TRBV7-2 with TRBJ1-2, with a weak D call TRBD1 (5 bases). Germline CDR1 and CDR2: SGHTA and FQGNSA. The CDR3 is made up of 12 amino acids. Trimming cost V 6 bases and J 8 bases, with 13 bases left between them. CDR3 residues: CASSPREGGYTF. In DNA, the CDR3 is TGTGCCAGCAGTCCAAGGGAGGGGGGCTACACCTTC. The entire variable domain, with the rest obtained from reference TRBV7-2 and TRBJ1-2, is as follows: GAGVSQSPSNKVTEKGKDVELRCDPISGHTALYWYRQSLGQGLEFLIYFQGNSAPDKSGLPSDRFSAERTGGSVSTLTIQRTQQEDSAVYLCASSPREGGYTFGSGTRLTVV.

This clonotype was seen at least ten times. The chain couples TRBV3-1 to TRBJ2-3; D might be TRBD1 (6 bases). Germline-derived CDR1 and CDR2 are LGHDT and YNNKEL (reference sequence). CDR3 length equals 15 residues. Trimming removed 0 bases from V and 2 bases from J, with 9 bases in between. CDR3 sequence: CASSQDSGDTDTQYF. CDR3 DNA sequence: TGTGCCAGCAGCCAAGATTCAGGGGACACAGATACGCAGTATTTT.

At least ten counts were recorded for this clonotype. The chain uses TRBV28 and TRBJ2-1; D call uncertain. Germline values: CDR1 MDHEN, CDR2 SYDVKM. V was clipped by 5 bases and J by 5 bases, with 10 bases between them. The CDR3 contains 13 residues. The CDR3 sequence is CASSSSTDNEQFF. The CDR3 nucleotides are TGTGCCAGCAGTAGTAGCACCGACAATGAGCAGTTCTTC.

This clonotype was counted at least ten times. The chain employs TRBV7-9 and TRBJ1-5, with 9 positions matching TRBD1. The V gene end was trimmed by 4 bases and the J gene end by 5 bases; junction bases not matched to a gene: 3. The CDR3 consists of 14 residues. The germline CDR1 and CDR2 sequences are SEHNR and FQNEAQ (reference sequence). DNA of the CDR3: TGTGCCAGCAGCTCCGGACAGGGGTATCAGCCCCAGCATTTT. Translated, it gives CASSSGQGYQPQHF. Using reference TRBV7-9 and TRBJ1-5 for the parts outside the CDR3, the full variable domain is DTGVSQNPRHKITKRGQNVTFRCDPISEHNRLYWYRQTLGQGPEFLTYFQNEAQLEKSRLLSDRFSAERPKGSFSTLEIQRTEQGDSAMYLCASSSGQGYQPQHFGDGTRLSIL.

This clonotype was seen once. The chain joins TRBV25-1 to TRBJ2-5; TRBD2 might be the D (7 bases). Per germline, CDR1 MGHDK and CDR2 SYGVNS. This CDR3 is 14 amino acids long. Trimming removed 8 bases from V and 5 bases from J, with 18 bases in between. CDR3 region: CASGRGGAIETQYF. CDR3 coding DNA: TGTGCCAGCGGAAGGGGGGGGGCTATTGAGACCCAGTACTTC.